The next 21 T cell receptor beta chains were all read from a single sample in a study of T cell changes during pregnancy in multiple sclerosis. TCRdb's table, derived via immunoSEQ multiplex PCR, lists solely in-frame clones and lacks some. The sample has tens of thousands of clones, 90% to 95% seen once. Sequencing used peripheral blood, obtained in the second trimester of pregnancy. These TCRs come from a female donor in good health, enrolled as a control in a pregnancy study.

The V call is TRBV6-5, the J call TRBJ1-6; no firm D call. The CDR3 contains 14 residues. Trimming removed 5 bases at V and 0 bases at J, with 5 bases between. Germline CDR1 MNHEY, CDR2 SVGAGI. In DNA form, the CDR3 reads TGTGCCAGCAGTGACACCTCCTATAATTCACCCCTCCACTTT. It is translated as CASSDTSYNSPLHF.

This chain links TRBV7-3 with TRBJ1-4; D call uncertain. The CDR3 sequence is 15 residues long. From germline, CDR1 is SGHTA and CDR2 FQGTGA. V gave up 3 bases and J gave up 0 bases, with 8 bases separating them. For the CDR3, the DNA is TGTGCCAGCAGCTTCTCGGGGACAACTAATGAAAAACTGTTTTTT. It is translated as CASSFSGTTNEKLFF.

The gene calls are TRBV5-1 and TRBJ1-1, with 10 bases aligning to TRBD1. The V and J ends lost 4 bases and 3 bases, in that order; junction bases with no gene match: 9. The CDR3 has 16 residues. Germline CDR1 and CDR2: SGHRS and YFSETQ. The CDR3 is CASSQWTGGLDTEAFF. In nucleotides, the CDR3 is TGCGCCAGCAGCCAATGGACAGGGGGTTTGGACACTGAAGCTTTCTTT.

The chain combines TRBV9 with TRBJ2-2; TRBD1 matches 10 bases. The CDR3 spans 15 residues. Germline V gene sequence: CDR1 SGDLS, CDR2 YYNGEE. The V and J ends lost 0 bases and 7 bases, in that order; junction bases with no gene match: 3. CDR3 sequence: CASSVGQGADGELFF. The CDR3 DNA sequence: TGTGCCAGCAGCGTAGGACAGGGGGCGGACGGGGAGCTGTTTTTT.

The chain has TRBV7-2 and TRBJ1-2; no reliable D call. V gave up 4 bases and J gave up 0 bases, with 6 bases separating them. This CDR3 has 13 amino acids. The germline V gene has CDR1 SGHTA and CDR2 FQGNSA. CDR3 in amino acids: CASSSLPNYGYTF. CDR3 DNA sequence: TGTGCCAGCAGCTCCCTCCCTAACTATGGCTACACCTTC.

V usage is TRBV7-9 and J usage is TRBJ2-7; D is possibly TRBD2 (5 bases). Trimming took 11 bases from V and 2 from J, leaving 13 bases between them. The CDR3 runs 12 residues. Germline CDR1 SEHNR, CDR2 FQNEAQ (reference sequence). CDR3: CAAGGGPYEQYF. As DNA, the CDR3 is TGTGCCGCTGGAGGCGGTCCCTACGAGCAGTACTTC.

The chain uses TRBV7-9 and TRBJ2-1, with D perhaps TRBD1 (6 bases). CDR3 length: 15 residues. Trimming removed 0 bases at V and 9 bases at J, with 15 bases between. Germline-derived CDR1 and CDR2 are SEHNR and FQNEAQ (reference sequence). The CDR3: CASSLAGANRGEQFF. CDR3 in DNA: TGTGCCAGCAGCTTAGCGGGGGCGAATCGTGGTGAGCAGTTCTTC.

This chain links TRBV19 with TRBJ1-2; possible D gene TRBD1, 5 bases. Germline V gene lookup returns CDR1 LNHDA and CDR2 SQIVND (reference sequence). V gave up 2 bases and J gave up 2 bases, with 9 bases separating them. This CDR3 contains 14 residues. CDR3 bases: TGTGCCAGTAGTATATCCCCAGGGAACTATGGCTACACCTTC. This translates into CASSISPGNYGYTF.

The rearrangement uses TRBV11-2 and TRBJ1-2; 7 bases match TRBD1. Germline lookup yields CDR1 SGHAT and CDR2 FQNNGV. V was clipped by 5 bases and J by 3 bases; unmatched bases: 21. This CDR3 region has 19 residues. This CDR3 is CASSLRRQGILLDDYGYTF. For the CDR3, the DNA is TGTGCCAGCAGCCTACGAAGACAGGGTATTTTATTGGACGACTATGGCTACACCTTC.

The chain links TRBV14 to TRBJ1-1; a possible D gene is TRBD1 (5 bases). Germline V gene sequence: CDR1 SGHDN, CDR2 FVKESK. Trimming took off 5 bases at V and 10 bases at J, with 20 bases between the two ends. The CDR3 is 14 amino acids. CDR3 DNA sequence: TGTGCCAGCAGCGCAGGGATTCCGACCCTCCGAGCTTTCTTT. It yields the protein CASSAGIPTLRAFF.

This chain joins TRBV30 and TRBJ1-4; weak D call: TRBD1 (6 bases). CDR3 length equals 13 residues. CDR1 and CDR2 from the germline V gene are GTSNPN and SVGIG (reference sequence). V was cut by 8 bases and J by 8 bases, with 18 bases left in between. The CDR3 is CAGYRQEVEKLFF. CDR3 DNA sequence: TGTGCCGGATACCGACAGGAGGTGGAAAAACTGTTTTTT.

This rearrangement joins TRBV4-3 to TRBJ2-7, with 8 bases that match TRBD1. This CDR3 is built from 16 residues. Germline V gene lookup returns CDR1 LGHNA and CDR2 YSLEER. The trim removed 0 bases at V and 2 bases at J, leaving 6 bases unmatched. The CDR3 loop is CASSQDITGGPYEQYF. CDR3 coding DNA: TGCGCCAGCAGCCAAGATATAACAGGGGGTCCCTACGAGCAGTACTTC.

The rearrangement uses TRBV2 and TRBJ1-6; 10 nucleotides line up with TRBD1. With V trimmed by 5 bases and J by 8 bases, 6 bases remained unmatched. This CDR3 has 15 amino acids. CDR1 and CDR2 (germline): SNHLY, FYNNEI. In DNA form, the CDR3 reads TGTGCCAGCAGTCTCAGACAGGGGGCAGATTCACCCCTCCACTTT. Translated: CASSLRQGADSPLHF.

The chain employs TRBV4-3 and TRBJ1-4; 10 nucleotides match TRBD1. Germline assignment: CDR1 LGHNA and CDR2 YSLEER. The CDR3 consists of 17 residues. Trimming took 1 base from V and 4 from J; bases not matched to a gene: 6. The CDR3: CASSQVLGQGDNEKLFF. In DNA, the CDR3 is TGCGCCAGCAGCCAAGTCTTAGGACAGGGGGATAATGAAAAACTGTTTTTT.

The chain is built from TRBV4-1 and TRBJ2-3, with a weak D call TRBD2 (5 bases). The ends were cut back, 0 bases at V and 1 base at J, with 14 bases in the middle. Germline V gives CDR1 MGHRA, CDR2 YSYEKL. The CDR3 runs to 17 residues. CDR3 amino acids: CASSQERKGSGTDTQYF. The CDR3 DNA follows: TGCGCCAGCAGCCAAGAAAGAAAAGGTAGCGGCACAGATACGCAGTATTTT.

The sample holds a few counts of this clone. The chain links TRBV2 to TRBJ2-2; 11 bases agree with TRBD1. The CDR3 length is 15 residues. Trimming took 6 bases from V and 4 from J; bases not matched to a gene: 4. Germline V gene sequence: CDR1 SNHLY, CDR2 FYNNEI. The CDR3 sequence: CASRRDRGGTGELFF. The CDR3 region has the DNA TGTGCCAGCAGGAGGGACAGGGGGGGCACCGGGGAGCTGTTTTTT.

This sequence joins TRBV19 and TRBJ1-2; no firm D call. Per germline, CDR1 LNHDA and CDR2 SQIVND (reference sequence). The CDR3 consists of 19 residues. Trimming stripped 7 bases from V and 3 bases from J, with 30 bases between. The CDR3 DNA is TGTGCCAGTACCATCGAGATACCGGAGCAGTCGAGGGTTTACTATGGCTACACCTTC. Its protein is CASTIEIPEQSRVYYGYTF.

This clone was picked up one time. This chain connects TRBV18 to TRBJ1-1; 9 bases line up with TRBD1. The CDR3 consists of 16 residues. Losses at the gene ends were 3 bases for V and 5 bases for J; bases not matched to a gene: 10. Germline V CDR1 and CDR2: KGHSH, LQKENI. The CDR3 DNA follows: TGTGCCAGCTCACCTCCGGGACAGGGAGGAAAAACTGAAGCTTTCTTT. Translating it yields CASSPPGQGGKTEAFF.

The table lists this clone with a count of one. The chain carries TRBV4-3 and TRBJ2-1; 11 nucleotides match TRBD2. The CDR3 sequence is 16 residues long. Germline loops: CDR1 LGHNA, CDR2 YSLEER. The V segment lost 0 bases and the J segment 7 bases; nucleotides outside the gene matches: 5. The CDR3 sequence is CASSQDSTSGANEQFF. In nucleotides, the CDR3 is TGCGCCAGCAGCCAAGATTCGACTAGCGGGGCTAATGAGCAGTTCTTC.

The chain has TRBV4-3 and TRBJ1-4; D is uncertain. V shed 3 bases and J shed 4 bases, with 9 bases lying between them. CDR3 length: 14 residues. The germline V gene encodes CDR1 LGHNA and CDR2 YSLEER. CDR3 sequence: CASSHSPVNEKLFF. Written as DNA, the CDR3 is TGCGCCAGCAGCCATTCCCCGGTTAATGAAAAACTGTTTTTT.

This chain uses TRBV4-2 with TRBJ1-2, with TRBD1 identical over 7 bases. J was trimmed by 5 bases and V by 2 bases; bases with no gene match: 5. Germline loops: CDR1 LGHNA, CDR2 YNFKEQ. The CDR3 has 14 amino acids. CDR3 amino acids: CASSQKGQTYGYTF. CDR3 bases: TGTGCCAGCAGCCAAAAGGGACAGACATATGGCTACACCTTC.